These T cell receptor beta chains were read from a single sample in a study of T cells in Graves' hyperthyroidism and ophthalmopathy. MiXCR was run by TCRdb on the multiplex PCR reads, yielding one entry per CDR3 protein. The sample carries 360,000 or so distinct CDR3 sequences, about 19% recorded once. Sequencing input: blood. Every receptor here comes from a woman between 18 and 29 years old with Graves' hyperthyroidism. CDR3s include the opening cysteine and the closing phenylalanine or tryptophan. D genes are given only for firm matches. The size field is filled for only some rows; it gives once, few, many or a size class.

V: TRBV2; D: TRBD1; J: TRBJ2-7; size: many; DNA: TGTGCCAGCAGTGAGCTAACAGGGGGCTCCTACGAGCAGTACTTC; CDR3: CASSELTGGSYEQYF
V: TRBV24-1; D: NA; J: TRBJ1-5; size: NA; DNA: TGTGCCACCAGCCAACAAAGCAATCAGCCCCAGCATTTT; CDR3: CATSQQSNQPQHF
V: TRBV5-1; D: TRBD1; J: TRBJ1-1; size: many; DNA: TGCGCCAGCAGCCCCGGGACAGGGCTTATGAACACTGAAGCTTTCTTT; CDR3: CASSPGTGLMNTEAFF
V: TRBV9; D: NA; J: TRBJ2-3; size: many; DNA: TGTGCCAGCAGCGAGGGGGTGGCGGGGGTAGGGGATACGCAGTATTTT; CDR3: CASSEGVAGVGDTQYF
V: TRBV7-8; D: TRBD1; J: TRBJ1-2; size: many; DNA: TGTGCCAGCAGCTCCGGGACAGCGGAAGGTGGCTACACCTTC; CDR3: CASSSGTAEGGYTF
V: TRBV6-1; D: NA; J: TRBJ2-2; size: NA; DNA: TGTGCCAGCAGACAGGGTTCCGGGGAGCTGTTTTTT; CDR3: CASRQGSGELFF
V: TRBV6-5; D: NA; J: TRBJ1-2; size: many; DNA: TGTGCCAGCAATACCGAGGCCGGCGGGGGCTCATATGGCTACACCTTC; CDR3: CASNTEAGGGSYGYTF
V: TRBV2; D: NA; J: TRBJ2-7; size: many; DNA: TGTGCCAGCAGTGAATCCGCGGTCGCGCAAGAGAGGGGAGACTACGAGCAGTACTTC; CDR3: CASSESAVAQERGDYEQYF
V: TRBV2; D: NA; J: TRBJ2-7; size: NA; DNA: TGTGCCAGCACGATGAACGAGCAGTACTTC; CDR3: CASTMNEQYF
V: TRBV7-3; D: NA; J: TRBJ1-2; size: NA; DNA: TGTGCCAGCAGCTTAATTGGGGTCGGCTACACCTTC; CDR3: CASSLIGVGYTF
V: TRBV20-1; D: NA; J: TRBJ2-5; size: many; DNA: TGCAGTGCTAGAGCCGGATCTATAGAGACCCAGTACTTC; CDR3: CSARAGSIETQYF
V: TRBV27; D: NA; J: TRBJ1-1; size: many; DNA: TGTGCCAGCAGTTTAAACAGACTCATGAACACTGAAGCTTTCTTT; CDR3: CASSLNRLMNTEAFF
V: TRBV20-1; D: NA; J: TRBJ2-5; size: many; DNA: TGCAGTGCTAGCGGGGAAACAGGGGAGACCCAGTACTTC; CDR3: CSASGETGETQYF
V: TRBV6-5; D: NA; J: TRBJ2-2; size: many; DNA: TGTGCCAGCAGTTACTCGGGCGTCGGGGCCGGGGAGCTGTTTTTT; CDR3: CASSYSGVGAGELFF
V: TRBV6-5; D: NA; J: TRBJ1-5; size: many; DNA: TGTGCCAGCAGTTCTACAGGGAACCAGCCCCAGCATTTT; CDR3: CASSSTGNQPQHF
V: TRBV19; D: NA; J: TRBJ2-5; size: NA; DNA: TGTGCCAGTAGTGTCCCCTACCCGCGCGGGGGCAGCCAGGAGACCCAGTACTTC; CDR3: CASSVPYPRGGSQETQYF
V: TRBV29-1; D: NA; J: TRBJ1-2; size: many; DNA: TGCAGCGTTGAAACGGGACTTGCCTATGGCTACACCTTC; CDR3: CSVETGLAYGYTF
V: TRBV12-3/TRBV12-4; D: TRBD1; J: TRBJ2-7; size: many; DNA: TGTGCCAGCAGTCTCTGGACAGGGGACGGGGAGCAGTACTTC; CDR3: CASSLWTGDGEQYF
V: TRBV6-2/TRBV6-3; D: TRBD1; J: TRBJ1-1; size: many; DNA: TGTGCCAGCACCAAAGGGCAGACAGGGACTGAAGCTTTCTTT; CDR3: CASTKGQTGTEAFF
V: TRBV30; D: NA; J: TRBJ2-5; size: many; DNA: TGTGCCTGGAACAGGGTTCAAGAGACCCAGTACTTC; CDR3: CAWNRVQETQYF
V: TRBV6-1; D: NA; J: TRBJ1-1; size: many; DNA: TGTGCCAGCAGTAGGTTTGAGGGGAGTACTGAAGCTTTCTTT; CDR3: CASSRFEGSTEAFF
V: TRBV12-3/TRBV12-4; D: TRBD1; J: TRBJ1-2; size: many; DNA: TGTGCCAGCAGTCCGGGACAGGCGGCCTATGGCTACACCTTC; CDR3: CASSPGQAAYGYTF
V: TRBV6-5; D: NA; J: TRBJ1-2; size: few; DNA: TGTGCCAGCAGTTACTCCCGGTCCAAATTTAACTATGGCTACACCTTC; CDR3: CASSYSRSKFNYGYTF
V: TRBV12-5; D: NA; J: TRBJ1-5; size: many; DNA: TGTGCTAGTGCCCAGGAGGGGTTTCAGCCCCAGCATTTT; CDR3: CASAQEGFQPQHF
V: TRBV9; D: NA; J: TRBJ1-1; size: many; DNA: TGTGCCAGCAGCGTAGAACGGAACACTGAAGCTTTCTTT; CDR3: CASSVERNTEAFF
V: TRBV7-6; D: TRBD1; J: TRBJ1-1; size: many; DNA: TGTGCCAGCAGCCCTAGCAATCAGGGGGCGAACACTGAAGCTTTCTTT; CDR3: CASSPSNQGANTEAFF
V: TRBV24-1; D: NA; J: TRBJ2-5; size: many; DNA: TGTGCCTCCAGTGATGCCTTTAAACTTCAAGAGACCCAGTACTTC; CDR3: CASSDAFKLQETQYF